The source of this T cell receptor (beta chain) is a study of shared clonotypes between healthy human individuals. Broader study findings: Among the subsets, naive ones generally showed larger estimated richness than memory ones.

This CDR3 region has 13 residues. The trim removed 5 bases at V and 10 bases at J, leaving 9 bases unmatched. Germline lookup yields CDR1 SGHTA and CDR2 FQGNSA. Clones were sequenced by immunoSEQ multiplex PCR, and TCRdb holds only the in-frame ones, with some missing. Of 2 million to 2.5 million clones listed, approximately 93% are singletons. Worth noting for this clone: Its target is unknown.

Sequencing was done on a sample of naive CD4+ T cells from PBMCs. The subset is: CD45RA+ positively selected. This receptor was identified in a young man in good health. Some clones in this sample may be carry-over from other donors' samples. The rearrangement uses TRBV7-2 and TRBJ1-2; 8 nucleotides line up with TRBD1. The CDR3 region is CASSPGGQGTYTF. CDR3 in DNA: TGTGCCAGCAGCCCTGGTGGACAGGGAACCTACACCTTC.